This entry describes one T cell receptor (beta chain). What this receptor recognizes is not known. Base qualities are not at hand, and no much larger clone is one base apart. This sample was taken from a study of blood T cell repertoires in COVID-19 (dated by TCRdb to 2018 to 2020). About the study as a whole: Samples from collaborators originated in the United States, Italy and Spain and spanned both the acute and convalescent phases of COVID-19. The material from the prospective study consisted of cDNA or gDNA derived from T cells, B-cell-depleted T cells, or PBMCs. Subjects who had been exposed to COVID-19, were actively infected with it, or had recovered from it provided the deeply sampled blood TCRbeta repertoires that made up the dataset. A freely available public database, intended as a resource for researchers studying the immune response to SARS-CoV-2, is where the repertoires were released. Samples were obtained from the ongoing ImmuneRACE study (first 160 participants) and from over 1,000 subjects provided by 6 global collaborators. The sample metadata nearly always contained a de-identified subject ID, COVID-19 status, age in years and sex. HLA class I and class II types, where available, came from metadata supplied by the sample provider rather than from assay-based typing. What the research found in general, with its limitations: Clinical and demographic metadata were provided uncurated, with the amount varying by source and participant.

From cysteine to phenylalanine, the CDR3 is 14 amino acids long. The CDR3 DNA has 42 bases and is translated from base 1. V loses 1 base of germline sequence and J loses 2 bases, and the interval between the two ends is 9 bases. Based on the germline V gene (reference sequence), the CDR1 and CDR2 sequences are SGHNT and YYREEE. Whole blood was collected in K2EDTA tubes by collaborating institutions according to the institutions' own protocols. For TCRbeta analysis, collaborator samples were shipped as frozen whole blood, as isolated PBMCs, or as DNA extracted from either sample type. TCRbeta CDR3 regions were amplified from genomic DNA using the immunoSEQ Assay, a bias-controlled multiplex PCR. The original pipeline was this. The number of nucleated cells in each sample was estimated by amplification of reference gene primers within the assay. Sequence reads were collapsed and filtered to measure the absolute abundance of every unique TCRbeta CDR3 rearrangement. For each sample, productive Simpson clonality was calculated as the square root of Simpson's diversity index over productive rearrangements. TCRdb stores this immuneACCESS table with in-frame sequences only. Part of the clones is absent; in the studies checked, under half of the shortfall reflects unresolved V genes, and no reason is known for the rest. The DNA gave D and trimming, while V, J and clone size come from that table. For this sample there are about 200,000 clones; 60% to 85% appear just once. The top ten hold roughly 7% of the sample.

The chain uses TRBV5-4 and TRBJ1-2; D gene: possibly TRBD1, on 5 matching bases. The clonotype comes from a woman aged 70 to 79 with acute or convalescent COVID-19. The sample comprised peripheral blood. The DNA is as follows: TGTGCCAGCAGCTTGCCGGGACTCAACTATGGCTACACCTTC. Its protein product is CASSLPGLNYGYTF.